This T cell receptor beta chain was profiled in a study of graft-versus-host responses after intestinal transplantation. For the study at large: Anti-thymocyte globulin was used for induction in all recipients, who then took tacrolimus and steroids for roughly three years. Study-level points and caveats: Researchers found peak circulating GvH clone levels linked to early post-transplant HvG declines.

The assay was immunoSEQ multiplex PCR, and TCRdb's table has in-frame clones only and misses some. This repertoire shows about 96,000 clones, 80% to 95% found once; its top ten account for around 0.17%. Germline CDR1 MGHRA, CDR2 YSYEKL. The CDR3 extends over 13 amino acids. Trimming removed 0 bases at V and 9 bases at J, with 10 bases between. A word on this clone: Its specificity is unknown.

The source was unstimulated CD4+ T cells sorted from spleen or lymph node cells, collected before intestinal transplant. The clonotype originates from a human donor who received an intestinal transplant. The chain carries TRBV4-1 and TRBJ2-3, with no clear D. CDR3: CASSQESVSTQYF. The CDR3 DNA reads TGCGCCAGCAGCCAAGAGTCCGTAAGCACGCAGTATTTT.